This is a list of T cell receptor beta chains from one sample in a study of blood T cell repertoires in COVID-19. Sequenced by immunoSEQ multiplex PCR; TCRdb stores in-frame clones only, minus some. Among 110,000 to 150,000 clones listed, 70% to 90% were seen once. The sequencing input was peripheral blood. These receptors originate from a woman aged 55-69 years with acute or convalescent COVID-19. Each CDR3 is given with its conserved first and last residue. A D gene is named only where the DNA matches it firmly. The size entry is marked missing in some rows and otherwise reads once, few, many or a size class.

CDR3 protein: CASSQDPGQGFNEQFF; CDR3 DNA: TGCGCCAGCAGCCAAGATCCAGGACAGGGTTTCAATGAGCAGTTCTTC; clone size: few; J gene: TRBJ2-1; D gene: TRBD1; V gene: TRBV4-1
CDR3 protein: CASSGGSGDYTDTQYF; CDR3 DNA: TGTGCCAGCAGCGGAGGTTCAGGGGACTACACAGATACGCAGTATTTT; clone size: -; J gene: TRBJ2-3; D gene: -; V gene: TRBV11-2
CDR3 protein: CASSSTGVLISPLHF; CDR3 DNA: TGTGCCAGTAGCAGCACCGGAGTGCTGATTTCACCCCTCCACTTT; clone size: -; J gene: TRBJ1-6; D gene: -; V gene: TRBV19
CDR3 protein: CSVSQSSGANVLTF; CDR3 DNA: TGCAGCGTTTCACAGAGCTCTGGGGCCAACGTCCTGACTTTC; clone size: once; J gene: TRBJ2-6; D gene: -; V gene: TRBV29-1
CDR3 protein: CASSLSVGNSPLHF; CDR3 DNA: TGTGCCAGCAGTTTATCGGTGGGCAATTCACCCCTCCACTTT; clone size: -; J gene: TRBJ1-6; D gene: -; V gene: TRBV27
CDR3 protein: CASSADGAEYGNQPQHF; CDR3 DNA: TGTGCCAGCAGCGCTGATGGGGCGGAGTATGGCAATCAGCCCCAGCATTTT; clone size: -; J gene: TRBJ1-5; D gene: -; V gene: TRBV7-2
CDR3 protein: CASSLNAGDTEAFF; CDR3 DNA: TGTGCCAGCAGCTTAAACGCAGGGGACACTGAAGCTTTCTTT; clone size: -; J gene: TRBJ1-1; D gene: -; V gene: TRBV11-3
CDR3 protein: CASSSLDGIHGYTF; CDR3 DNA: TGTGCCAGCAGTTCCCTAGACGGGATCCATGGCTACACCTTC; clone size: -; J gene: TRBJ1-2; D gene: -; V gene: TRBV27
CDR3 protein: CASSRRGQGNTEAFF; CDR3 DNA: TGTGCCAGCAGCAGGCGTGGACAGGGGAACACTGAAGCTTTCTTT; clone size: -; J gene: TRBJ1-1; D gene: TRBD1; V gene: TRBV9
CDR3 protein: CASSAGTGGGNQPQHF; CDR3 DNA: TGCGCCAGCAGCGCCGGGACAGGGGGAGGAAATCAGCCCCAGCATTTT; clone size: -; J gene: TRBJ1-5; D gene: TRBD1; V gene: TRBV5-1
CDR3 protein: CAWSPGAYEQYF; CDR3 DNA: TGTGCCTGGAGTCCGGGGGCCTACGAGCAGTACTTC; clone size: -; J gene: TRBJ2-7; D gene: -; V gene: TRBV30
CDR3 protein: CAISDPLTGAAYNSPLHF; CDR3 DNA: TGTGCCATCAGTGACCCGCTGACAGGGGCGGCCTATAATTCACCCCTCCACTTT; clone size: few; J gene: TRBJ1-6; D gene: TRBD1; V gene: TRBV10-3
CDR3 protein: CASSQARSGELFF; CDR3 DNA: TGTGCCAGCAGCCAAGCGAGATCCGGGGAGCTGTTTTTT; clone size: -; J gene: TRBJ2-2; D gene: -; V gene: TRBV3-1/TRBV3-2
CDR3 protein: CASSDGLRNIQYF; CDR3 DNA: TGTGCCAGCAGCGATGGACTGAGAAACATTCAGTACTTC; clone size: -; J gene: TRBJ2-4; D gene: -; V gene: TRBV6-5
CDR3 protein: CATSGPEQGTTNEKLFF; CDR3 DNA: TGTGCCACCAGTGGGCCGGAACAGGGGACGACTAATGAAAAACTGTTTTTT; clone size: -; J gene: TRBJ1-4; D gene: TRBD1; V gene: TRBV24-1
CDR3 protein: CASSIGLGTDTQYF; CDR3 DNA: TGTGCCAGCAGCATCGGACTAGGCACAGATACGCAGTATTTT; clone size: -; J gene: TRBJ2-3; D gene: TRBD2; V gene: TRBV5-4
CDR3 protein: CVSSHTPTGDGGYTF; CDR3 DNA: TGTGTTAGCAGCCACACGCCCACAGGGGATGGAGGCTACACCTTC; clone size: -; J gene: TRBJ1-2; D gene: TRBD1; V gene: TRBV7-7
CDR3 protein: CASSHVGRGSYEQYF; CDR3 DNA: TGTGCCAGCAGCCACGTCGGCAGGGGCTCCTACGAGCAGTACTTC; clone size: -; J gene: TRBJ2-7; D gene: -; V gene: TRBV7-9
CDR3 protein: CASSIAGLDTQYF; CDR3 DNA: TGTGCCAGTAGTATAGCCGGTTTGGATACGCAGTATTTT; clone size: -; J gene: TRBJ2-3; D gene: -; V gene: TRBV19
CDR3 protein: CASSQAHQGGGSPLHF; CDR3 DNA: TGTGCCAGCAGCCAAGCACACCAGGGAGGGGGGTCACCCCTCCACTTT; clone size: -; J gene: TRBJ1-6; D gene: -; V gene: TRBV4-2
CDR3 protein: CASRPGTGGRTEAFF; CDR3 DNA: TGTGCCAGCAGGCCCGGGACAGGGGGGCGGACTGAAGCTTTCTTT; clone size: -; J gene: TRBJ1-1; D gene: TRBD1; V gene: TRBV28
CDR3 protein: CASSMGQGPSLNEKLFF; CDR3 DNA: TGTGCCAGCAGCATGGGACAGGGCCCCTCCCTTAATGAAAAACTGTTTTTT; clone size: -; J gene: TRBJ1-4; D gene: TRBD1; V gene: TRBV5-8
CDR3 protein: CASNRDSGFTEAFF; CDR3 DNA: TGTGCTAGTAATAGGGACAGCGGATTCACTGAAGCTTTCTTT; clone size: -; J gene: TRBJ1-1; D gene: TRBD1; V gene: TRBV19
CDR3 protein: CASSARQGRTEAFF; CDR3 DNA: TGTGCCAGCAGTGCCAGACAGGGTCGGACTGAAGCTTTCTTT; clone size: -; J gene: TRBJ1-1; D gene: TRBD1; V gene: TRBV6-2/TRBV6-3
CDR3 protein: CASSRDRRYEQYF; CDR3 DNA: TGTGCCAGCAGTCGGGACAGACGCTACGAGCAGTACTTC; clone size: -; J gene: TRBJ2-7; D gene: TRBD1; V gene: TRBV7-8
CDR3 protein: CASSLGQRNTEAFF; CDR3 DNA: TGTGCCAGCAGCTTAGGGCAGCGTAACACTGAAGCTTTCTTT; clone size: once; J gene: TRBJ1-1; D gene: -; V gene: TRBV7-8
CDR3 protein: CASRKRQDRHTEAFF; CDR3 DNA: TGTGCCAGCAGGAAACGCCAGGACAGACACACTGAAGCTTTCTTT; clone size: -; J gene: TRBJ1-1; D gene: -; V gene: TRBV28
CDR3 protein: CASSQRGGVTSPLHF; CDR3 DNA: TGTGCCAGCAGCCAAAGGGGAGGGGTGACTTCACCCCTCCACTTT; clone size: -; J gene: TRBJ1-6; D gene: -; V gene: TRBV3-1/TRBV3-2
CDR3 protein: CASSLGLAGGVGETQYF; CDR3 DNA: TGTGCCAGCAGCTTGGGCCTAGCGGGGGGGGTCGGGGAGACCCAGTACTTC; clone size: -; J gene: TRBJ2-5; D gene: TRBD2; V gene: TRBV7-2
CDR3 protein: CASQGQYTGELFF; CDR3 DNA: TGTGCCAGCCAGGGACAGTACACCGGGGAGCTGTTTTTT; clone size: once; J gene: TRBJ2-2; D gene: TRBD1; V gene: TRBV7-9
CDR3 protein: CATSSDRGPSDTQYF; CDR3 DNA: TGTGCCACCAGCTCCGACAGGGGACCTTCAGATACGCAGTATTTT; clone size: -; J gene: TRBJ2-3; D gene: TRBD1; V gene: TRBV24-1
CDR3 protein: CASSATGGAKGYTF; CDR3 DNA: TGTGCCAGCAGTGCGACAGGGGGCGCGAAAGGCTACACCTTC; clone size: once; J gene: TRBJ1-2; D gene: TRBD1; V gene: TRBV25-1
CDR3 protein: CASSLNGPSYEQYF; CDR3 DNA: TGTGCCAGCAGCTTAAATGGGCCATCCTACGAGCAGTACTTC; clone size: -; J gene: TRBJ2-7; D gene: -; V gene: TRBV11-3
CDR3 protein: CASSQVFALIETYLF; CDR3 DNA: TGCGCCAGCAGCCAAGTCTTTGCCCTAATTGAAACGTACCTCTTT; clone size: -; J gene: TRBJ1-1; D gene: -; V gene: TRBV4-3
CDR3 protein: CASSFRVNYGYTF; CDR3 DNA: TGTGCCAGCAGCTTTAGAGTTAACTATGGCTACACCTTC; clone size: -; J gene: TRBJ1-2; D gene: -; V gene: TRBV7-8
CDR3 protein: CASSHQENTEAFF; CDR3 DNA: TGTGCCAGCAGCCACCAGGAGAACACTGAAGCTTTCTTT; clone size: -; J gene: TRBJ1-1; D gene: -; V gene: TRBV14
CDR3 protein: CASSPTQSSSGNTIYF; CDR3 DNA: TGTGCCAGCTCTCCGACACAGAGTTCCTCTGGAAACACCATATATTTT; clone size: -; J gene: TRBJ1-3; D gene: -; V gene: TRBV18
CDR3 protein: CASSLVGGFYEQYF; CDR3 DNA: TGTGCCAGCAGCTTAGTGGGGGGATTCTACGAGCAGTACTTC; clone size: -; J gene: TRBJ2-7; D gene: -; V gene: TRBV11-2
CDR3 protein: CASSPRTGVNYGYTF; CDR3 DNA: TGTGCCAGTAGTCCCCGGACAGGAGTGAACTATGGCTACACCTTC; clone size: -; J gene: TRBJ1-2; D gene: TRBD1; V gene: TRBV19
CDR3 protein: CASSYTGTRSTGELFF; CDR3 DNA: TGTGCCAGCAGCTACACCGGGACTAGAAGTACCGGGGAGCTGTTTTTT; clone size: -; J gene: TRBJ2-2; D gene: TRBD2; V gene: TRBV7-6
CDR3 protein: CASSYQETQYF; CDR3 DNA: TGTGCCAGTTCATACCAAGAGACCCAGTACTTC; clone size: -; J gene: TRBJ2-5; D gene: -; V gene: TRBV2
CDR3 protein: CASSTNGRGRAEAFF; CDR3 DNA: TGTGCCAGCAGTACAAACGGCAGGGGAAGGGCTGAAGCTTTCTTT; clone size: -; J gene: TRBJ1-1; D gene: -; V gene: TRBV6-5
CDR3 protein: CASSLVGVGEAKNIQYF; CDR3 DNA: TGTGCCAGCAGCTTAGTTGGGGTCGGGGAGGCCAAAAACATTCAGTACTTC; clone size: -; J gene: TRBJ2-4; D gene: -; V gene: TRBV7-2
CDR3 protein: CASSPRIGGITSGGYTF; CDR3 DNA: TGTGCCAGCAGCCCTCGGATAGGGGGTATCACGAGCGGTGGCTACACCTTC; clone size: -; J gene: TRBJ1-2; D gene: -; V gene: TRBV6-2/TRBV6-3
CDR3 protein: CASSFDAGINYGYTF; CDR3 DNA: TGTGCCAGCAGTTTCGACGCCGGGATAAACTATGGCTACACCTTC; clone size: -; J gene: TRBJ1-2; D gene: -; V gene: TRBV6-2/TRBV6-3
CDR3 protein: CASARDRGYEQYF; CDR3 DNA: TGTGCCAGCGCCCGGGACAGGGGCTACGAGCAGTACTTC; clone size: -; J gene: TRBJ2-7; D gene: TRBD1; V gene: TRBV7-9
CDR3 protein: CAWSRGTGLTGELFF; CDR3 DNA: TGTGCCTGGAGTAGAGGGACAGGGCTCACCGGGGAGCTGTTTTTT; clone size: once; J gene: TRBJ2-2; D gene: TRBD1; V gene: TRBV30
CDR3 protein: CASSQSGGTANNEQFF; CDR3 DNA: TGTGCCAGCAGCCAATCCGGAGGGACAGCCAACAATGAGCAGTTCTTC; clone size: -; J gene: TRBJ2-1; D gene: -; V gene: TRBV7-8
CDR3 protein: CSVTGGGSNTEAFF; CDR3 DNA: TGCAGCGTAACAGGGGGCGGGTCGAACACTGAAGCTTTCTTT; clone size: -; J gene: TRBJ1-1; D gene: TRBD1; V gene: TRBV29-1
CDR3 protein: CASSSGTGEFQPQHF; CDR3 DNA: TGTGCCAGTAGTTCGGGGACAGGGGAGTTCCAGCCCCAGCATTTT; clone size: -; J gene: TRBJ1-5; D gene: TRBD1; V gene: TRBV19
CDR3 protein: CASSLGPPQSNYGYTF; CDR3 DNA: TGTGCCAGCAGCTTAGGGCCCCCGCAGAGTAACTATGGCTACACCTTC; clone size: -; J gene: TRBJ1-2; D gene: -; V gene: TRBV7-3
CDR3 protein: CASSLRTGGYEQYF; CDR3 DNA: TGCGCCAGCAGCCTAAGGACAGGGGGCTACGAGCAGTACTTC; clone size: -; J gene: TRBJ2-7; D gene: TRBD1; V gene: TRBV5-1
CDR3 protein: CASSHGGTGLVDEQYF; CDR3 DNA: TGCGCCAGCAGCCATGGTGGGACAGGCCTCGTGGACGAGCAGTACTTC; clone size: few; J gene: TRBJ2-7; D gene: TRBD1; V gene: TRBV4-1
CDR3 protein: CASSLAGGLAGGVETQYF; CDR3 DNA: TGCGCCAGCAGCTTGGCCGGGGGACTAGCGGGGGGCGTGGAGACCCAGTACTTC; clone size: -; J gene: TRBJ2-5; D gene: TRBD2; V gene: TRBV5-1
CDR3 protein: CASSLGTVYTDTQYF; CDR3 DNA: TGCGCCAGCAGCTTGGGAACTGTCTACACAGATACGCAGTATTTT; clone size: -; J gene: TRBJ2-3; D gene: -; V gene: TRBV5-1
CDR3 protein: CASSLDRVQETQYF; CDR3 DNA: TGCGCCAGCAGCTTGGACCGAGTACAAGAGACCCAGTACTTC; clone size: -; J gene: TRBJ2-5; D gene: -; V gene: TRBV5-1
CDR3 protein: CASSYGPGEEGNQPQHF; CDR3 DNA: TGTGCCAGCAGTTACGGACCCGGTGAGGAGGGCAATCAGCCCCAGCATTTT; clone size: once; J gene: TRBJ1-5; D gene: -; V gene: TRBV6-2/TRBV6-3
CDR3 protein: CASSITRGGGSDTQYF; CDR3 DNA: TGTGCCAGTAGTATAACCCGCGGGGGGGGCTCAGATACGCAGTATTTT; clone size: -; J gene: TRBJ2-3; D gene: TRBD2; V gene: TRBV19
CDR3 protein: CASSLGPRTGQGSYGYTF; CDR3 DNA: TGCGCCAGCAGCTTGGGCCCTCGAACGGGACAGGGAAGCTATGGCTACACCTTC; clone size: -; J gene: TRBJ1-2; D gene: TRBD1; V gene: TRBV5-1